This TCR beta chain is drawn from a study of T cells in Graves' hyperthyroidism and ophthalmopathy. Overall study: Peripheral blood samples were taken at initial diagnosis, prior to any treatment.

The germline gives CDR1 MDHEN, CDR2 SYDVKM. The CDR3 covers 14 residues. Trimming took off 10 bases at V and 3 bases at J, with 15 bases between the two ends. There were TCR beta CDR3 regions amplified from RNA transcripts. A set of HTBI primers served as the primers for a first-round RT-PCR of the TCR CDR3. TCRdb re-called the multiplex PCR reads with MiXCR, one entry per CDR3 protein. The sample has 300,000 to 450,000 distinct CDR3 sequences; about 14% are singletons. At least 3 on the Clinical Activity Score was recorded for ophthalmopathy patients, who also had NOSPECS grade at least 4 and duration under 3 months. This clonotype was picked up many times.

The sequencing input was blood. The chain combines TRBV28 with TRBJ2-2, with TRBD2 as a possible D gene (6 bases). The source of this sequence is a young woman with Graves' ophthalmopathy. For the CDR3, the DNA is TGTGCCACTGGCGGCGGGACCTACACCGGGGAGCTGTTTTTT. Amino acids: CATGGGTYTGELFF.